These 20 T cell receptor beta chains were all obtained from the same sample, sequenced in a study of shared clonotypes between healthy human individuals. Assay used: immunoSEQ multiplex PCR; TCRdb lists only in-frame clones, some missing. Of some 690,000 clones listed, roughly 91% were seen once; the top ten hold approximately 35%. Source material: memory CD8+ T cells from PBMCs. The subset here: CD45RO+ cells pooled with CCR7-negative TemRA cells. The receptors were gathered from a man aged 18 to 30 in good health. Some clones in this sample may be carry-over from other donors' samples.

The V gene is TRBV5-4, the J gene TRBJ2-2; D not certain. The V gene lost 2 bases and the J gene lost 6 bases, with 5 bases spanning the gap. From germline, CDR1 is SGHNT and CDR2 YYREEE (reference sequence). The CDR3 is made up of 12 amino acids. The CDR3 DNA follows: TGTGCCAGCAGCTTCGGACCCGGGGAGCTGTTTTTT. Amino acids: CASSFGPGELFF.

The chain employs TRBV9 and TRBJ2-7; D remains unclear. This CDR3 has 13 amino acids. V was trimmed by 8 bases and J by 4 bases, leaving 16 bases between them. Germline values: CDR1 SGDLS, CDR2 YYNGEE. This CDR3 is CARLGLYFYEQYF. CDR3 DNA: TGTGCCAGGCTCGGCCTGTACTTTTACGAGCAGTACTTC.

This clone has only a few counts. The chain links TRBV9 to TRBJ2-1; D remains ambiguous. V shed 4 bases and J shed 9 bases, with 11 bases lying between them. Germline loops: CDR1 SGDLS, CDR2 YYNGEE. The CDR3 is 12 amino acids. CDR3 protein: CASSPYWGEQFF. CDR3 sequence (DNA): TGTGCCAGCAGCCCCTATTGGGGTGAGCAGTTCTTC.

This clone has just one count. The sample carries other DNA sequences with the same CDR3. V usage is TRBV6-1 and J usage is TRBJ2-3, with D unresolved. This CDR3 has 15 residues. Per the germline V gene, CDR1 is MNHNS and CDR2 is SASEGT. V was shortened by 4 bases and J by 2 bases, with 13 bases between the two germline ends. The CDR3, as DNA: TGTGCCAGCAGTGCCCCGGCGCGGCTCACAGATACGCAGTATTTT. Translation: CASSAPARLTDTQYF.

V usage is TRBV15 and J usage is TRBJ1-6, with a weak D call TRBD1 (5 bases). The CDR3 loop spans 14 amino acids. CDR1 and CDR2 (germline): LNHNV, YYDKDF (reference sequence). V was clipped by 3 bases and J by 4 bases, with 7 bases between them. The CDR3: CATSRTDYNSPLHF. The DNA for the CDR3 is TGTGCCACCAGCAGGACAGATTATAATTCACCCCTCCACTTT.

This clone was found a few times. CDR3 sequence (DNA): TGTGCCAGCAGTTTAATAGGGGTAGACGAGCAGTACTTC. It codes for CASSLIGVDEQYF. The chain has TRBV27 and TRBJ2-7; maybe TRBD1 (5 bases). CDR1 and CDR2 (germline): MNHEY, SMNVEV (reference sequence). The CDR3 totals 13 residues. V gave up 2 bases and J gave up 5 bases, with 10 bases separating them.

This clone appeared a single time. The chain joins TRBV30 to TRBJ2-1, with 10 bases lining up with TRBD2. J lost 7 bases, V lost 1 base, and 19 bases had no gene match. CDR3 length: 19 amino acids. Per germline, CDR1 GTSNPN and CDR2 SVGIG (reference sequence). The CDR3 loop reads CAWSGARLASGSGENEQFF. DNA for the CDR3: TGTGCCTGGAGTGGCGCTAGGTTGGCTAGCGGGAGTGGTGAGAATGAGCAGTTCTTC.

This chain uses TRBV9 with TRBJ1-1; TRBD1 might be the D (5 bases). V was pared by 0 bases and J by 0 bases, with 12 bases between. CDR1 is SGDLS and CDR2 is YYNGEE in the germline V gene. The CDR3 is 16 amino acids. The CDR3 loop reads CASSVGGREMNTEAFF. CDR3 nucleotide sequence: TGTGCCAGCAGCGTAGGAGGCAGGGAAATGAACACTGAAGCTTTCTTT.

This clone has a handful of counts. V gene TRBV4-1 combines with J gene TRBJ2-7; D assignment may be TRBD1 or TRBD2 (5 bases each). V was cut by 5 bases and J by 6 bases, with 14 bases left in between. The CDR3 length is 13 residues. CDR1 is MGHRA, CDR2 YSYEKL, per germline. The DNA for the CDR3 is TGCGCCAGCAGCTCTTGGGGGATGGGCGAGCAGTACTTC. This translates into CASSSWGMGEQYF.

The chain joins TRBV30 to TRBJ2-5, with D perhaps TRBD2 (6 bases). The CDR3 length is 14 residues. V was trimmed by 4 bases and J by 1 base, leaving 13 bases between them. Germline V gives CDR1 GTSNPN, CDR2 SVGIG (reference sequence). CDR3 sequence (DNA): TGTGCCTGGACGGGGGAGGTAGCCCAAGAGACCCAGTACTTC. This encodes CAWTGEVAQETQYF.

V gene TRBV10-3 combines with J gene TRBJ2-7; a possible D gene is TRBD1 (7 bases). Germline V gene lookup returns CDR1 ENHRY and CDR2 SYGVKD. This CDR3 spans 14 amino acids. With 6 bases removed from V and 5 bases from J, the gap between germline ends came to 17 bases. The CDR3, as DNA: TGTGCCATCAGAGGGGGCGGGAAGGTCCACGAGCAGTACTTC. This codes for CAIRGGGKVHEQYF.

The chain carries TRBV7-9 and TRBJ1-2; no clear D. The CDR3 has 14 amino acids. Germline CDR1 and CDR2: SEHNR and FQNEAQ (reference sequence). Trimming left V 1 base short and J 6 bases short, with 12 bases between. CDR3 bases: TGTGCCAGCAGCTTAGGGCCGCTCGGGCATGGCTACACCTTC. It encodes CASSLGPLGHGYTF.

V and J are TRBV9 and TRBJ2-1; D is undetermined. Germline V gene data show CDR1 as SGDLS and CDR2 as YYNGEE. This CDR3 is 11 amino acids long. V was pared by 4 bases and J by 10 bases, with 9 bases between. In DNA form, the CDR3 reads TGTGCCAGCAGCTCGCGCACGGAGCAGTTCTTC. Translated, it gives CASSSRTEQFF.

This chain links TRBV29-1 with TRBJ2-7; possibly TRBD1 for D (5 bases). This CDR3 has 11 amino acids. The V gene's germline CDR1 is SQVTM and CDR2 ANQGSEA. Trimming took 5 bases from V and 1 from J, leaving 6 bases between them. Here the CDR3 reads CSVRTSYEQYF. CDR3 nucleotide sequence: TGCAGCGTTAGGACATCCTACGAGCAGTACTTC.

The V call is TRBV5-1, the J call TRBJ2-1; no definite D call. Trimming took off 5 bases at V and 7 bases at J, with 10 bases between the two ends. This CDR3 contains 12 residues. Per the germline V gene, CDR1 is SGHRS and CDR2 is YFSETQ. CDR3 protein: CASRPDRNEQFF. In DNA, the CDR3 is TGCGCCAGCAGACCCGATCGGAATGAGCAGTTCTTC.

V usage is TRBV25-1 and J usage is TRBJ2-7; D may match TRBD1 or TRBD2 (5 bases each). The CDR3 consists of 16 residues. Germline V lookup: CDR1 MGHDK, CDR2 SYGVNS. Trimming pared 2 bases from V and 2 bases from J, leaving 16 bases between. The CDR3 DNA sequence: TGTGCCAGCAGTGAACCCTTGGTGGGGGAACCCTACGAGCAGTACTTC. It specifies CASSEPLVGEPYEQYF.

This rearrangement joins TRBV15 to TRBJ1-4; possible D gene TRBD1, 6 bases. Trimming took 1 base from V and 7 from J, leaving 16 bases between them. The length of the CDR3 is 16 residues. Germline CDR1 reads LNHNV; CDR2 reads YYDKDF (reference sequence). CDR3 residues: CATSRGGQTLSEKLFF. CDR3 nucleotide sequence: TGTGCCACCAGCAGAGGCGGACAGACCTTATCTGAAAAACTGTTTTTT.

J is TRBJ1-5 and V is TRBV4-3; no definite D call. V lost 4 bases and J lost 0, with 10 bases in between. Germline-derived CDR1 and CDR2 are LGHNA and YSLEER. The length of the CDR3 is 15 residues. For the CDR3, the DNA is TGCGCCAGCAGCCGGCTCTGGGGTAGCAATCAGCCCCAGCATTTT. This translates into CASSRLWGSNQPQHF.

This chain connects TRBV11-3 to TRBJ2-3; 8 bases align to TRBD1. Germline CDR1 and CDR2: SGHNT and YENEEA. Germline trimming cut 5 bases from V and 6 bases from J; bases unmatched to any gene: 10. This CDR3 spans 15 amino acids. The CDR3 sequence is CASSTRTGRADTQYF. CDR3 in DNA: TGTGCCAGCAGCACGCGGACAGGGCGGGCGGATACGCAGTATTTT.

CDR3 residues: CASSLASYNEQFF. The CDR3 nucleotides are TGTGCCAGCAGCTTGGCCAGCTACAATGAGCAGTTCTTC. The chain combines TRBV5-4 with TRBJ2-1; D ambiguous. Germline lookup yields CDR1 SGHNT and CDR2 YYREEE (reference sequence). The CDR3 runs to 13 residues. Trimming cost V 0 bases and J 3 bases, with 4 bases left between them.